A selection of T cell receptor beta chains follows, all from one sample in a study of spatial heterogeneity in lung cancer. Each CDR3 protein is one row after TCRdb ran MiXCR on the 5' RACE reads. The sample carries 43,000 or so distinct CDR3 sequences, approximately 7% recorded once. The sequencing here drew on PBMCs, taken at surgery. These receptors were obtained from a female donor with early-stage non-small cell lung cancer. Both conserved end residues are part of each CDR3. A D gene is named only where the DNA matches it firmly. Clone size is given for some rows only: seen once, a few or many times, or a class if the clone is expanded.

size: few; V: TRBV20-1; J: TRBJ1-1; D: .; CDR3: CSAGTPDQAFF; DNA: TGCAGTGCTGGGACACCGGATCAAGCTTTCTTT
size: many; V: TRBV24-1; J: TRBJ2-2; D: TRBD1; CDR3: CATSDWTGHGELFF; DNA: TGTGCCACCAGTGATTGGACAGGGCACGGGGAGCTGTTTTTT
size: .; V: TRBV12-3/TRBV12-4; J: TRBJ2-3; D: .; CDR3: CASSFGWVNTQYF; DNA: TGTGCCAGCAGTTTCGGCTGGGTAAATACGCAGTATTTT
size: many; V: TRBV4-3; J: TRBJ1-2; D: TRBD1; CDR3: CASTFGDRVSGYTF; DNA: TGCGCCAGCACCTTCGGAGACAGGGTATCGGGCTACACCTTC
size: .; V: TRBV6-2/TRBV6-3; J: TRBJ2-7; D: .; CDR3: CASSQTDEQYF; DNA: TGTGCCAGCTCCCAAACGGACGAGCAGTACTTC
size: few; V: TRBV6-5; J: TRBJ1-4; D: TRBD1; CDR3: CASSLTLTGGRQKLFF; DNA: TGTGCCAGCAGTCTCACCCTGACAGGGGGCCGGCAAAAACTGTTTTTT
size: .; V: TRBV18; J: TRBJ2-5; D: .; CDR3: CASSPSQVQETQYF; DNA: TGTGCCAGCTCACCGTCACAGGTCCAAGAGACCCAGTACTTC
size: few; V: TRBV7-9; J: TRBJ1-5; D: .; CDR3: CASSFPNQPQHF; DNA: TGTGCCAGCAGCTTCCCGAATCAGCCCCAGCATTTT
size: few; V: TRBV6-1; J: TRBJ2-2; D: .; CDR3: CASTTAYTGELFF; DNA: TGTGCCAGCACCACCGCTTACACCGGGGAGCTGTTTTTT
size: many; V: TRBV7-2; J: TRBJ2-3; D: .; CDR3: CASSRMIDTQYF; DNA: TGTGCCAGCAGCCGGATGATAGATACGCAGTATTTT
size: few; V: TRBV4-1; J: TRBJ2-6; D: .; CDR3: CASSRGALSGANVLTF; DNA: TGCGCCAGTAGTCGGGGGGCCCTCTCTGGGGCCAACGTCCTGACTTTC
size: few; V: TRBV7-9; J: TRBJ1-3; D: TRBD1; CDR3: CASSPRQGSGNTIYF; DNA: TGTGCCAGCAGCCCGAGACAGGGCTCAGGAAACACCATATATTTT
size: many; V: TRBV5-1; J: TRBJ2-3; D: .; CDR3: CASSPSLGTADTQYF; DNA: TGCGCCAGCAGCCCTTCATTGGGGACTGCAGATACGCAGTATTTT
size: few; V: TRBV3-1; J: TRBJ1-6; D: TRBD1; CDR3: CASSQPGTGASPLHF; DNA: TGTGCCAGCAGCCAACCCGGGACAGGCGCTTCACCCCTCCACTTT
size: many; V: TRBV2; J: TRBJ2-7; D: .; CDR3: CASSPQYEQYF; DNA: TGTGCCAGCAGTCCCCAGTACGAGCAGTACTTC
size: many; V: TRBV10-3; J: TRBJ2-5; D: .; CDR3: CAISSDTGFGETQYF; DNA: TGTGCCATCAGTAGCGATACAGGGTTCGGAGAGACCCAGTACTTC
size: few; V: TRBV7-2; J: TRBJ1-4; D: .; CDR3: CASSPRQPPNEKLFF; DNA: TGTGCCAGCAGCCCGAGACAGCCCCCAAATGAAAAACTGTTTTTT
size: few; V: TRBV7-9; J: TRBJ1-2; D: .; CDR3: CASSSAWVPSYGYTF; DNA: TGTGCCAGCAGCTCCGCTTGGGTCCCCAGCTATGGCTACACCTTC
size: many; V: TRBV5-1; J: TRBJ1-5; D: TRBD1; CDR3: CASSPGTGEQPQHF; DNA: TGCGCCAGCAGCCCAGGGACAGGGGAACAGCCCCAGCATTTT
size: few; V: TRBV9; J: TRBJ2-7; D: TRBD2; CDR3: CASRRTSGGGEQYF; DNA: TGTGCCAGCAGGAGGACTAGCGGGGGTGGCGAGCAGTACTTC
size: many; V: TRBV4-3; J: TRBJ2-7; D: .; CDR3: CASSQDQTGLRRYF; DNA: TGCGCCAGCAGCCAAGATCAGACCGGCTTAAGAAGGTACTTC
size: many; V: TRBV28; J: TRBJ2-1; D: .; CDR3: CASRVGLPSLEQLF; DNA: TGTGCCAGCAGGGTAGGACTGCCCTCTCTTGAGCAGCTCTTC
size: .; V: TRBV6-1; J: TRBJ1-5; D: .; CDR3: CASSEETRWQPQHF; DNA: TGTGCCAGCAGTGAAGAGACACGTTGGCAGCCCCAGCATTTT
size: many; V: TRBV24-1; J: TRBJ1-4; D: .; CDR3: CATTASGEGANEKLFF; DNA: TGTGCCACCACCGCCTCAGGGGAAGGGGCTAATGAAAAACTGTTTTTT
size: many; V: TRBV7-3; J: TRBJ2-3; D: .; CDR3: CASSLRPSTDTQYF; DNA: TGTGCCAGCAGCTTACGGCCTAGCACAGATACGCAGTATTTT
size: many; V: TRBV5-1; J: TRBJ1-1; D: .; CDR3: CASSQMSFTEAFF; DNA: TGCGCCAGCAGCCAGATGTCCTTCACTGAAGCTTTCTTT
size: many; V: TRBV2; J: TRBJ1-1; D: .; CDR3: CASRGELHTEAFF; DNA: TGTGCCAGCAGGGGGGAACTTCACACTGAAGCTTTCTTT